This is a list of T cell receptor beta chains from one sample in a study of blood T cell repertoires in COVID-19. The assay was immunoSEQ multiplex PCR, and TCRdb's table has in-frame clones only and misses some. Here the sample spans approximately 390,000 clones, around 90% being singletons. Material for sequencing was PBMCs or T cells enriched from blood (not recorded which). All receptors come from a woman in her forties with acute COVID-19. Both conserved end residues are part of each CDR3. The D gene is left open where the match is weak. A row's size may be missing; if present it is once, few, many or a size class.

CDR3: CASSLPGGGRYTEQYF
DNA: TGTGCCAGCAGCCTCCCCGGGGGGGGACGCTATACCGAGCAGTACTTC
V: TRBV5-4
D: TRBD2
J: TRBJ2-7
size: -

CDR3: CASSPGTGDYGYTF
DNA: TGTGCCAGCTCACCTGGGACAGGGGACTATGGCTACACCTTC
V: TRBV18
D: TRBD1
J: TRBJ1-2
size: once

CDR3: CASSLRGSNQPQHF
DNA: TGTGCCAGCAGTTTAAGGGGTAGCAATCAGCCCCAGCATTTT
V: TRBV27
D: -
J: TRBJ1-5
size: -

CDR3: CAISERGLETQYF
DNA: TGTGCCATCAGTGAGAGGGGGCTAGAGACCCAGTACTTC
V: TRBV10-3
D: TRBD1
J: TRBJ2-5
size: once

CDR3: CASSEKGGHSYEQYF
DNA: TGTGCCAGCAGCGAAAAGGGAGGTCACTCCTACGAGCAGTACTTC
V: TRBV7-9
D: -
J: TRBJ2-7
size: -

CDR3: CASKPGHSSSGNTIYF
DNA: TGTGCCAGCAAACCGGGACACTCGAGCTCTGGAAACACCATATATTTT
V: TRBV27
D: -
J: TRBJ1-3
size: -

CDR3: CASKEGRFSGNTIYF
DNA: TGCGCCAGCAAGGAGGGACGGTTCTCTGGAAACACCATATATTTT
V: TRBV10-2
D: -
J: TRBJ1-3
size: -

CDR3: CASSDETRFVSGELFF
DNA: TGTGCCAGCAGTGACGAGACTAGGTTTGTCAGCGGGGAGCTGTTTTTT
V: TRBV2
D: -
J: TRBJ2-2
size: -

CDR3: CASSFAVRTEAFF
DNA: TGTGCCAGTAGTTTCGCCGTGCGGACTGAAGCTTTCTTT
V: TRBV19
D: -
J: TRBJ1-1
size: few

CDR3: CASSLEGRTTDTQYF
DNA: TGCGCCAGCAGCTTGGAGGGGAGGACAACAGATACGCAGTATTTT
V: TRBV5-1
D: -
J: TRBJ2-3
size: -

CDR3: CASSLTRGTGKNEQYF
DNA: TGTGCCAGCAGCCTAACCCGGGGGACAGGGAAAAACGAGCAGTACTTC
V: TRBV7-9
D: TRBD1
J: TRBJ2-7
size: -

CDR3: CASSLYRADQPQHF
DNA: TGTGCCAGCAGTTTGTACAGGGCAGATCAGCCCCAGCATTTT
V: TRBV27
D: -
J: TRBJ1-5
size: -

CDR3: CASSDTGAGANVLTF
DNA: TGTGCCAGCAGCGATACAGGGGCTGGGGCCAACGTCCTGACTTTC
V: TRBV9
D: TRBD1
J: TRBJ2-6
size: -

CDR3: CASSPMDTRYTF
DNA: TGTGCCAGCTCACCGATGGACACCCGCTACACCTTC
V: TRBV18
D: -
J: TRBJ1-2
size: -

CDR3: CASSNSGGATGELFF
DNA: TGTGCCAGCAGTAATAGCGGGGGGGCCACCGGGGAGCTGTTTTTT
V: TRBV7-2
D: TRBD2
J: TRBJ2-2
size: -

CDR3: CASSQESQAVYGYTF
DNA: TGCGCCAGCAGCCAAGAATCCCAGGCCGTCTATGGCTACACCTTC
V: TRBV4-1
D: -
J: TRBJ1-2
size: -

CDR3: CASSTGTSLQTQYF
DNA: TGTGCCAGTAGTACCGGGACTAGCCTACAGACCCAGTACTTC
V: TRBV19
D: TRBD2
J: TRBJ2-5
size: -

CDR3: CASSNEGVRGYTF
DNA: TGTGCCAGCAGTAACGAGGGGGTGCGTGGCTACACCTTC
V: TRBV6-5
D: -
J: TRBJ1-2
size: -

CDR3: CAWGLRQGDSPLHF
DNA: TGTGCCTGGGGGCTTCGGCAGGGTGATTCACCCCTCCACTTT
V: TRBV30
D: -
J: TRBJ1-6
size: -

CDR3: CASSQEWAGETQYF
DNA: TGCGCCAGCAGCCAAGAGTGGGCTGGAGAGACCCAGTACTTC
V: TRBV4-1
D: -
J: TRBJ2-5
size: -

CDR3: CASSLVASGNYEQYF
DNA: TGTGCCAGCAGCTTAGTGGCTAGCGGGAACTACGAGCAGTACTTC
V: TRBV7-9
D: TRBD2
J: TRBJ2-7
size: -

CDR3: CASSQTGGAGNTIYF
DNA: TGTGCCAGCAGCCAAACAGGGGGGGCTGGAAACACCATATATTTT
V: TRBV3-1/TRBV3-2
D: TRBD1
J: TRBJ1-3
size: -

CDR3: CASSHDRWETQYF
DNA: TGTGCCAGCAGCCATGACAGGTGGGAGACCCAGTACTTC
V: TRBV3-1/TRBV3-2
D: -
J: TRBJ2-5
size: -

CDR3: CASSPHKNTEAFF
DNA: TGTGCCAGCTCACCCCACAAGAACACTGAAGCTTTCTTT
V: TRBV18
D: -
J: TRBJ1-1
size: few

CDR3: CASSLVETVNTGELFF
DNA: TGTGCCAGCAGCTTGGTTGAGACAGTGAACACCGGGGAGCTGTTTTTT
V: TRBV5-6
D: -
J: TRBJ2-2
size: -

CDR3: CASRPRQVMGETQYF
DNA: TGTGCCAGCAGGCCCAGACAGGTTATGGGAGAGACCCAGTACTTC
V: TRBV3-1/TRBV3-2
D: -
J: TRBJ2-5
size: -

CDR3: CASSSAGVSTDTQYF
DNA: TGTGCCAGCAGTTCCGCGGGGGTGAGCACAGATACGCAGTATTTT
V: TRBV6-6
D: TRBD2
J: TRBJ2-3
size: -

CDR3: CAWSYRGSSYNSPLHF
DNA: TGTGCCTGGAGCTACAGGGGCAGCTCCTATAATTCACCCCTCCACTTT
V: TRBV30
D: TRBD1
J: TRBJ1-6
size: few

CDR3: CASSMAGQGDNQPQHF
DNA: TGTGCCAGTAGTATGGCCGGACAGGGTGACAATCAGCCCCAGCATTTT
V: TRBV19
D: TRBD1
J: TRBJ1-5
size: -

CDR3: CASSGSQGYYNSPLHF
DNA: TGCGCCAGCAGCGGGTCCCAGGGCTACTATAATTCACCCCTCCACTTT
V: TRBV5-1
D: -
J: TRBJ1-6
size: -

CDR3: CASSSFGPSGYNEQFF
DNA: TGCGCCAGCAGCTCCTTTGGGCCTAGCGGGTACAATGAGCAGTTCTTC
V: TRBV5-1
D: TRBD2
J: TRBJ2-1
size: -

CDR3: CSAVRGGEQYF
DNA: TGCAGTGCTGTGCGGGGGGGTGAGCAGTACTTC
V: TRBV20-1
D: TRBD2
J: TRBJ2-7
size: few

CDR3: CASSYDRTNSPLHF
DNA: TGTGCCAGCAGTTATGACAGAACAAATTCACCCCTCCACTTT
V: TRBV6-5
D: -
J: TRBJ1-6
size: few

CDR3: CASSVEGVGSGANVLTF
DNA: TGTGCCAGCAGTGTTGAGGGGGTCGGCTCTGGGGCCAACGTCCTGACTTTC
V: TRBV2
D: -
J: TRBJ2-6
size: -

CDR3: CASSSGYLGDITDTQYF
DNA: TGCGCCAGCAGCTCCGGATACCTGGGGGACATCACAGATACGCAGTATTTT
V: TRBV5-1
D: -
J: TRBJ2-3
size: -

CDR3: CAWSVLEAGANTEAFF
DNA: TGTGCCTGGAGTGTACTAGAGGCCGGAGCAAACACTGAAGCTTTCTTT
V: TRBV30
D: -
J: TRBJ1-1
size: -

CDR3: CAISQGNSPLHF
DNA: TGTGCCATCAGCCAGGGTAATTCACCCCTCCACTTT
V: TRBV10-3
D: -
J: TRBJ1-6
size: -

CDR3: CAWSTSAETQYF
DNA: TGTGCCTGGAGTACTAGCGCAGAGACCCAGTACTTC
V: TRBV30
D: TRBD2
J: TRBJ2-5
size: -

CDR3: CASSHSKNTEAFF
DNA: TGTGCCAGCAGTCACTCCAAGAACACTGAAGCTTTCTTT
V: TRBV14
D: -
J: TRBJ1-1
size: -

CDR3: CASSLLAGGNEQFF
DNA: TGTGCCAGCAGCTTACTAGCGGGGGGCAATGAGCAGTTCTTC
V: TRBV5-6
D: TRBD2
J: TRBJ2-1
size: once

CDR3: CASKINTANYGYTF
DNA: TGCGCCAGCAAAATTAACACCGCTAACTATGGCTACACCTTC
V: TRBV5-1
D: -
J: TRBJ1-2
size: -

CDR3: CASSVESFGFNSPLHF
DNA: TGTGCCAGCAGCGTAGAATCATTTGGCTTTAATTCACCCCTCCACTTT
V: TRBV9
D: -
J: TRBJ1-6
size: -

CDR3: CASSGGFGGASTDTQYF
DNA: TGTGCCAGCAGCGGGGGCTTCGGGGGGGCGAGTACAGATACGCAGTATTTT
V: TRBV5-8
D: TRBD2
J: TRBJ2-3
size: -

CDR3: CASSLVGGEGTQYF
DNA: TGTGCCAGCAGCTTAGTTGGCGGGGAGGGTACGCAGTATTTT
V: TRBV7-2
D: TRBD2
J: TRBJ2-3
size: -

CDR3: CASSLLRLSTGELFF
DNA: TGTGCCAGCAGCTTGTTGCGGTTGTCCACCGGGGAGCTGTTTTTT
V: TRBV7-2
D: -
J: TRBJ2-2
size: -

CDR3: CASKPNAGARVYNEQFF
DNA: TGTGCCAGCAAGCCCAACGCAGGGGCCAGGGTCTACAATGAGCAGTTCTTC
V: TRBV2
D: -
J: TRBJ2-1
size: -

CDR3: CAWKAGGEKLFF
DNA: TGTGCCTGGAAGGCAGGGGGGGAAAAACTGTTTTTT
V: TRBV30
D: TRBD1
J: TRBJ1-4
size: -

CDR3: CASSFLRQGVGELFF
DNA: TGTGCCAGCAGCTTTTTACGACAGGGGGTCGGGGAGCTGTTTTTT
V: TRBV5-6
D: TRBD1
J: TRBJ2-2
size: -

CDR3: CASSLGQGSTEAFF
DNA: TGTGCCAGCAGCCTGGGACAGGGGAGCACTGAAGCTTTCTTT
V: TRBV7-8
D: TRBD1
J: TRBJ1-1
size: -

CDR3: CASSHPSGGQETQYF
DNA: TGCGCCAGCAGCCATCCTAGCGGGGGGCAAGAGACCCAGTACTTC
V: TRBV4-1
D: TRBD2
J: TRBJ2-5
size: -

CDR3: CASSLGSSYEQYF
DNA: TGTGCCAGCAGCTTGGGGAGCTCCTACGAGCAGTACTTC
V: TRBV5-4
D: -
J: TRBJ2-7
size: -

CDR3: CAISGASGSYEQYF
DNA: TGTGCCATCAGTGGTGCTAGCGGTTCCTACGAGCAGTACTTC
V: TRBV10-3
D: TRBD2
J: TRBJ2-7
size: -

CDR3: CASSRGQLNTEAFF
DNA: TGTGCCAGCAGCCGGGGACAGCTGAACACTGAAGCTTTCTTT
V: TRBV6-5
D: TRBD1
J: TRBJ1-1
size: -

CDR3: CASSLRTPTGGHTDTQYF
DNA: TGTGCCAGCAGCTTACGGACTCCGACAGGGGGCCACACAGATACGCAGTATTTT
V: TRBV13
D: TRBD1
J: TRBJ2-3
size: once

CDR3: CASSQVYPLAGVYNEQFF
DNA: TGCGCCAGCAGCCAAGTTTACCCCCTAGCGGGAGTCTACAATGAGCAGTTCTTC
V: TRBV4-1
D: TRBD2
J: TRBJ2-1
size: -